This is a list of T cell receptor beta chains from one sample in a study of T cells in Graves' hyperthyroidism and ophthalmopathy. TCRdb analysed the multiplex PCR reads with MiXCR anew, one entry per CDR3 protein. The table shows some 720,000 distinct CDR3 sequences, with about 17% occurring only once. The sample comprised blood. The receptors originated from a man aged 18 to 35 with Graves' hyperthyroidism. The CDR3 runs from the conserved cysteine through the conserved F or W. Fields, in order: V gene, D gene, clone size, J gene, CDR3 DNA, CDR3 protein. D genes are given only for firm matches. Clone size, where shown, is once, few, many, or a class for clones that have expanded.

TRBV9	-	-	TRBJ1-3	TGTGCCAGCAGCCCCGGGGGGAACTCTGGAAACACCATATATTTT	CASSPGGNSGNTIYF
TRBV24-1	TRBD1	once	TRBJ1-2	TGTGCCACCAGTGATTTGTCAGGGGGCGACTATGGCTACAGCTTC	CATSDLSGGDYGYSF
TRBV19	-	-	TRBJ2-1	TGTGCCAGTAGAAGTCTCGCGGGCCCCAATGAGCAGTTCTTC	CASRSLAGPNEQFF
TRBV19	TRBD2	few	TRBJ2-2	TGTGCCAGCGGGGAGGGAACCGGGGAGCTGTTTTTT	CASGEGTGELFF
TRBV20-1	TRBD1	many	TRBJ1-1	TGCAGTGCTCCGACAGGGGAAGGAACTGAAGCTTTCTTT	CSAPTGEGTEAFF
TRBV5-6	-	-	TRBJ1-1	TGTGCCAGCAGCTTGAGGGGTTCAGGAACGGGAAACGCTTTCTTT	CASSLRGSGTGNAFF
TRBV6-1	TRBD1	few	TRBJ1-2	TGTGCCAGCAGTCACCAGGGACAGGGCCCCTATGGCTACACCTTC	CASSHQGQGPYGYTF
TRBV7-9	TRBD1	few	TRBJ1-1	TGTGCCAGCAGCTTTTGGACAGGGGGAGGCGCTGAAGCTTTCTTT	CASSFWTGGGAEAFF
TRBV28	TRBD1	-	TRBJ1-2	TGTGCCAGCGTAGACAGGGGGAGGAGGGATGACTATGGCTACACCTTC	CASVDRGRRDDYGYTF
TRBV2	TRBD1	many	TRBJ2-5	TGTGCCAGCAGTGAATTCACGACAGGGCTAGAGACCCAGTACTTC	CASSEFTTGLETQYF
TRBV6-1	TRBD1	many	TRBJ2-3	TGTGCCAGCAGTTCAGGGACAGGGGTCACAGATACGCAGTATTTT	CASSSGTGVTDTQYF
TRBV6-1	TRBD2	few	TRBJ2-1	TGTGCCAGCAGCCCCCTCACTAGCGATTCCTACAATGAGCAGTTCTTC	CASSPLTSDSYNEQFF
TRBV28	TRBD1	many	TRBJ2-7	TGTGCCAGCAGTACTCGACAGGGAGATAGCTCCTACGAGCAGTACTTC	CASSTRQGDSSYEQYF
TRBV14	-	-	TRBJ2-4	TGTGCCAGCAGTCCTCTTCCCAGGGCCAAAAACATTCAGTACTTC	CASSPLPRAKNIQYF
TRBV20-1	-	many	TRBJ2-5	TGCAGTGCTAGAGATTCCATGGGGGGATCCCTACAAGAGACCCAGTACTTC	CSARDSMGGSLQETQYF
TRBV30	-	many	TRBJ2-5	TGTGCCTGGAGTGACCAGGGCCAAGAGACCCAGTACTTC	CAWSDQGQETQYF
TRBV29-1	TRBD1	many	TRBJ2-1	TGCAGCGCAAAAACAGGGGTCTCCTACAATGAGCAGTTCTTC	CSAKTGVSYNEQFF
TRBV20-1	-	-	TRBJ1-2	TGCAGTGCCACACCAGGGATCGCCTATGGCTACACCTTC	CSATPGIAYGYTF
TRBV5-1	TRBD2	few	TRBJ2-7	TGCGCCAGCAGCCCGGGCGGGGGAGAGACCTACGAGCAGTACTTC	CASSPGGGETYEQYF
TRBV12-5	TRBD2	many	TRBJ2-4	TGTGCTAGTGCGGTGAGCGGGAGCGACATTCAGTACTTC	CASAVSGSDIQYF
TRBV7-3	TRBD1	many	TRBJ1-1	TGTGCCAGCAGCGGACAGGTGAACACTGAAGCTTTCTTT	CASSGQVNTEAFF
TRBV20-1	TRBD2	-	TRBJ2-7	TGCAGTGCTACAAGACTAGCGGGACAGCAGCAGTACTTC	CSATRLAGQQQYF
TRBV20-1	TRBD1	many	TRBJ2-7	TGCAGTGCTCATGGACAGGGGGCATCCTACGAGCAGTACTTC	CSAHGQGASYEQYF
TRBV5-1	TRBD1	-	TRBJ1-4	TGCGCCAGCAGCTTGGTGGGACAGCGTAATGAAAAACTGTTTTTT	CASSLVGQRNEKLFF
TRBV11-2	-	-	TRBJ2-4	TGTGCCAGCAGCCATATGGAGGGGAGGTACTTC	CASSHMEGRYF
TRBV9	TRBD2	once	TRBJ2-1	TGTGCCAGCAGCGTCTCGACTAGCGGGGCCTACAATGGGCAGTTCTTC	CASSVSTSGAYNGQFF
TRBV11-3	-	many	TRBJ2-7	TGTGCCAGCAGCCCCCGAGGTAGCGGCCTGAAAGAGCAGTACTTC	CASSPRGSGLKEQYF
TRBV29-1	TRBD2	many	TRBJ2-2	TGCAGCGCCGAAGCGGGAGGTGGGAAATCGAACACCGGGGAGCTGTTTTTT	CSAEAGGGKSNTGELFF
TRBV4-2	TRBD2	-	TRBJ2-1	TGTGCCAGCAGCCTCTGGACTAGCGGATTCTACAATGAGCAGTTCTTC	CASSLWTSGFYNEQFF
TRBV15	-	few	TRBJ2-2	TGTGCCACCAGCACCCGGGACAAGGGGAACACCGGGGAGCTGTTTTTT	CATSTRDKGNTGELFF